The 14 T cell receptor beta chains reported below all come from one sample, sequenced in a study of blood T cell repertoires in COVID-19 (dated by TCRdb to the early 2020s). The library was generated by the immunoSEQ multiplex PCR assay. TCRdb provides this immuneACCESS table in a form limited to in-frame rearrangements. Some clones are lacking; in checked studies, under half of them reflect an unresolved V gene, and why the rest are absent is not known. The sample has 350,000 to 450,000 clones on record, 89% of them singletons. Of the sample, 1% to 1.5% is held by the ten largest clones. The sample comprised peripheral blood. These receptors originate from a middle-aged man with acute or convalescent COVID-19.

As DNA, the CDR3 is TGTGCCAGCAGTGAAGTAGTCGCTAGCGGGGAGCTGTTTTTT. Translating gives CASSEVVASGELFF. The chain links TRBV2 to TRBJ2-2; the D is unclear. This CDR3 contains 14 residues. V lost 1 base and J lost 7, with 10 bases in between. From germline, CDR1 is SNHLY and CDR2 FYNNEI.

This chain uses TRBV7-9 with TRBJ1-5; the D gene is possibly TRBD1 (6 bases). V was pared by 1 base and J by 7 bases, with 11 bases between. Germline values: CDR1 SEHNR, CDR2 FQNEAQ (reference sequence). This CDR3 spans 14 amino acids. In DNA, the CDR3 is TGTGCCAGCAGCTTAGGGGGGCCACGGCAGCCCCAGCATTTT. It codes for CASSLGGPRQPQHF.

This chain connects TRBV5-6 to TRBJ1-4; D is perhaps TRBD1 (5 bases). Germline CDR1 SGHDT, CDR2 YYEEEE. The CDR3 contains 15 residues. V dropped 3 bases and J dropped 8 bases, with 17 bases sitting between them. CDR3: CASSSAAGEDEKLFF. As DNA, the CDR3 is TGTGCCAGCAGCTCCGCGGCGGGGGAGGACGAAAAACTGTTTTTT. Full variable domain (rest looked up from reference TRBV5-6 and TRBJ1-4): DAGVTQSPTHLIKTRGQQVTLRCSPKSGHDTVSWYQQALGQGPQFIFQYYEEEERQRGNFPDRFSGHQFPNYSSELNVNALLLGDSALYLCASSSAAGEDEKLFFGSGTQLSVL.

V is TRBV30 and J is TRBJ2-1; tentatively, D is TRBD2 (5 bases). Germline V gene sequence: CDR1 GTSNPN, CDR2 SVGIG (reference sequence). Trimming cost V 0 bases and J 3 bases, with 12 bases left between them. The CDR3 runs 15 residues. In DNA, the CDR3 is TGTGCCTGGAGTGTTAGCACTAGAGTCTACAATGAGCAGTTCTTC. Translation: CAWSVSTRVYNEQFF.

The V gene is TRBV4-2, the J gene TRBJ2-5; 10 positions match TRBD2. The germline gives CDR1 LGHNA, CDR2 YNFKEQ. V lost 2 bases, J lost 4 bases, and 7 bases stayed unmatched. CDR3 size: 16 residues. CDR3 nucleotides: TGTGCCAGCAGCCAAATAGCGGGGGGCGGCCGAGAGACCCAGTACTTC. Protein: CASSQIAGGGRETQYF.

The chain couples TRBV29-1 to TRBJ1-4; TRBD1 is a possible D gene (5 bases). Looked up from germline, CDR1 is SQVTM and CDR2 is ANQGSEA. The CDR3 is 14 amino acids. The ends were cut back, 2 bases at V and 5 bases at J, with 12 bases in the middle. The CDR3 sequence: CSVEPGTGNEKLFF. The CDR3 nucleotides read TGCAGCGTTGAACCCGGGACTGGGAATGAAAAACTGTTTTTT.

The chain combines TRBV5-4 with TRBJ1-2; D possibly corresponds to TRBD1 (5 bases). The V end lost 0 bases, the J end lost 2 bases, and 5 bases lay between the germline ends. Germline V gives CDR1 SGHNT, CDR2 YYREEE (reference sequence). CDR3 length: 13 amino acids. CDR3 sequence: CASSLEGNYGYTF. CDR3 nucleotide sequence: TGTGCCAGCAGCTTGGAGGGGAACTATGGCTACACCTTC.

This clone was picked up one time. V gene TRBV6-5 combines with J gene TRBJ2-2; a possible D gene is TRBD2 (6 bases). The CDR3 contains 12 residues. V was trimmed by 6 bases and J by 4 bases, leaving 6 bases between them. Germline loops: CDR1 MNHEY, CDR2 SVGAGI. DNA of the CDR3: TGTGCCAGCAGCGGGGGCACCGGGGAGCTGTTTTTT. Translating gives CASSGGTGELFF.

The CDR3 sequence is CSVDAAVGNTIYF. The DNA of the CDR3 is TGCAGCGTAGACGCGGCGGTGGGAAACACCATATATTTT. The V and J genes are TRBV29-1 and TRBJ1-3, with no clear D. Germline CDR1 reads SQVTM; CDR2 reads ANQGSEA. The length of the CDR3 is 13 residues. V was clipped by 6 bases and J by 4 bases, with 13 bases between them.

The count of this clone is one. The chain couples TRBV27 to TRBJ2-3; TRBD1 matches 7 bases. V dropped 9 bases and J dropped 6; count of bases not matched to a gene: 12. This CDR3 contains 14 residues. Germline values: CDR1 MNHEY, CDR2 SMNVEV (reference sequence). CDR3 sequence (DNA): TGTGCCAGAAGAGACAGGGTTGGAAAGGATACGCAGTATTTT. Translating it yields CARRDRVGKDTQYF.

The chain uses TRBV7-2 and TRBJ2-5; TRBD2 matches at 10 bases. CDR1 and CDR2 from the germline V gene are SGHTA and FQGNSA. Trimming removed 0 bases from V and 6 bases from J; junction bases left unmatched: 10. CDR3 length: 17 residues. The CDR3 DNA reads TGTGCCAGCAGCTTAGCCCTAGCGGGGGATTCGGTAAAGACCCAGTACTTC. Its translation: CASSLALAGDSVKTQYF.

The V and J genes are TRBV5-6 and TRBJ1-5; 7 bases fit TRBD1. CDR3 length: 18 residues. Germline loops: CDR1 SGHDT, CDR2 YYEEEE. V shed 1 base and J 7 bases; nucleotides not matched to a gene: 17. The CDR3, as DNA: TGTGCCAGCAGCTTGAACTGGGGGTGGACAGGCCGGCCGCAGCCCCAGCATTTT. Amino acid sequence: CASSLNWGWTGRPQPQHF.

The chain employs TRBV20-1 and TRBJ2-1; D is possibly TRBD2 (5 bases). Between the trimmed V and J ends, which lost 7 bases and 5 bases, there was a span of 9 bases. Germline V CDR1 and CDR2: DFQATT, SNEGSKA (reference sequence). The CDR3 has 11 amino acids. CDR3 in DNA: TGCAGTGTAAGCGGCGACAATGAGCAGTTCTTC. Amino acid sequence: CSVSGDNEQFF.

V and J are TRBV27 and TRBJ2-3; 9 bases are shared with TRBD2. The CDR3 has 14 amino acids. V lost 6 bases and J lost 6; bases outside the gene matches: 7. CDR1 is MNHEY and CDR2 is SMNVEV in the germline V gene (reference sequence). CDR3 amino acids: CASRLAGAGDTQYF. CDR3 in DNA: TGTGCCAGCAGGTTAGCGGGAGCCGGGGATACGCAGTATTTT.